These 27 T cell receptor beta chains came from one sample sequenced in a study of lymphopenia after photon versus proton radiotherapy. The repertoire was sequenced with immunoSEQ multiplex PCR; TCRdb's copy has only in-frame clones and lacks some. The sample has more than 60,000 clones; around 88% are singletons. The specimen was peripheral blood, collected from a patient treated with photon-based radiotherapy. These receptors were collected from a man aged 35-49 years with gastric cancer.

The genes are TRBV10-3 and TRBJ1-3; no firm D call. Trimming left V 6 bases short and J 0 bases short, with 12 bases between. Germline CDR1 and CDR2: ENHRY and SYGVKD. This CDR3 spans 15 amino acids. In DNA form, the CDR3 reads TGTGCCATCAGGAGCTCAGAGAGCTCTGGAAACACCATATATTTT. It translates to CAIRSSESSGNTIYF.

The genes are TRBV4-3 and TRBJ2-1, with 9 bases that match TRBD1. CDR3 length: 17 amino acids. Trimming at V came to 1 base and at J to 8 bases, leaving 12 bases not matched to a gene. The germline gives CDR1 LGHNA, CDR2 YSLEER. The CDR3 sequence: CASSQGLDRGYRDEQFF. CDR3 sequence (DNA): TGCGCCAGCAGCCAAGGGCTTGACAGGGGGTATAGGGATGAGCAGTTCTTC.

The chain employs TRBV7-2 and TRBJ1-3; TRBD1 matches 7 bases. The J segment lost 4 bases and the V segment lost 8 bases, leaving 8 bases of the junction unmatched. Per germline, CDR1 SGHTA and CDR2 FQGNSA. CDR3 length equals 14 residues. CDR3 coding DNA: TGTGCCAGCGGGCCAGGGGGGGTCGGAAACACCATATATTTT. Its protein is CASGPGGVGNTIYF.

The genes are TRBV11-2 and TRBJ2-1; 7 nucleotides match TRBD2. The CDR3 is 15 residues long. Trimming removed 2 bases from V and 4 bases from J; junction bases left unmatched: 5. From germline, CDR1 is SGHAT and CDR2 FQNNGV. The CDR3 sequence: CASSLRSGPYNEQFF. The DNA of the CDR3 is TGTGCCAGCAGCTTACGTAGCGGGCCGTACAATGAGCAGTTCTTC. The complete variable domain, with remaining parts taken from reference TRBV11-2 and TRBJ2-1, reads EAGVAQSPRYKIIEKRQSVAFWCNPISGHATLYWYQQILGQGPKLLIQFQNNGVVDDSQLPKDRFSAERLKGVDSTLKIQPAKLEDSAVYLCASSLRSGPYNEQFFGPGTRLTVL.

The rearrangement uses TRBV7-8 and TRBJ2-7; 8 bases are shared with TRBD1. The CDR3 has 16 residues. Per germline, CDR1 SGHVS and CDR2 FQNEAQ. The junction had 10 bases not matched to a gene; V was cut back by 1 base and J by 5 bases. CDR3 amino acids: CASSLGLGQALDEQYF. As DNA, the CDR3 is TGTGCCAGCAGCTTAGGTTTGGGACAGGCGTTGGACGAGCAGTACTTC.

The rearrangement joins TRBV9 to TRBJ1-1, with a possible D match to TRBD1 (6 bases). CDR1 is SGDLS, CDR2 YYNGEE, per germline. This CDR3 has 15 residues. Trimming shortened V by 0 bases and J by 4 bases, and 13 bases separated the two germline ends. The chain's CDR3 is CASSVVRGAATEAFF. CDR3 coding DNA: TGTGCCAGCAGCGTAGTACGGGGGGCAGCCACTGAAGCTTTCTTT.

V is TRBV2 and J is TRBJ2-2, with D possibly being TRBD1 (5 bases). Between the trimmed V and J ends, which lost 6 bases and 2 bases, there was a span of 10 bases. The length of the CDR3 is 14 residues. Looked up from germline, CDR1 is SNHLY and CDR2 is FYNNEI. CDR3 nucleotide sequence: TGTGCCAGCAGCGCCGACAGAAACACCGGGGAGCTGTTTTTT. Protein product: CASSADRNTGELFF.

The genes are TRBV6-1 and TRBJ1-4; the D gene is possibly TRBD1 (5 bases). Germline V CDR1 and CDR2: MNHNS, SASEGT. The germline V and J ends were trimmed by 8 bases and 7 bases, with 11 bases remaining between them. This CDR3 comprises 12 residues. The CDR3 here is CASGGSAEKLFF. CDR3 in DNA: TGTGCCAGCGGGGGGTCTGCTGAAAAACTGTTTTTT.

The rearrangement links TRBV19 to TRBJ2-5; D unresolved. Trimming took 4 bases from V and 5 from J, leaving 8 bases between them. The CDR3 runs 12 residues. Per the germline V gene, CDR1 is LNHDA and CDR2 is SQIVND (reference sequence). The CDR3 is CASSTLGETQYF. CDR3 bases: TGTGCCAGTAGTACCCTAGGTGAGACCCAGTACTTC. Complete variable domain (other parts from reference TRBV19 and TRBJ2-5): DGGITQSPKYLFRKEGQNVTLSCEQNLNHDAMYWYRQDPGQGLRLIYYSQIVNDFQKGDIAEGYSVSREKKESFPLTVTSAQKNPTAFYLCASSTLGETQYFGPGTRLLVL.

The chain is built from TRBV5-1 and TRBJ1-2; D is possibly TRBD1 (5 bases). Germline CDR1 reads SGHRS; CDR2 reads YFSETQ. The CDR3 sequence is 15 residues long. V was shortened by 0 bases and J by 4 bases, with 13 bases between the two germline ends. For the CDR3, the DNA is TGCGCCAGCAGCTTGGACGTAGGGGCGACCTATGGCTACACCTTC. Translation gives CASSLDVGATYGYTF.

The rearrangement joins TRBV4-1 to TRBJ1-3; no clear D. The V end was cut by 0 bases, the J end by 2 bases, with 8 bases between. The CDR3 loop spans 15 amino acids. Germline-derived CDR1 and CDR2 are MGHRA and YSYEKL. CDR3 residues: CASSQDRPPGNTIYF. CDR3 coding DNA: TGCGCCAGCAGCCAAGACAGGCCCCCTGGAAACACCATATATTTT.

CDR3 sequence reads: CASSEVETQYF. CDR3 nucleotides: TGTGCCAGCAGTGAAGTAGAGACCCAGTACTTC. V gene TRBV6-1 combines with J gene TRBJ2-5; D ambiguous. Trimming took off 1 base at V and 4 bases at J, with 1 base between the two ends. Germline CDR1 is MNHNS and CDR2 is SASEGT. The CDR3 is 11 residues long.

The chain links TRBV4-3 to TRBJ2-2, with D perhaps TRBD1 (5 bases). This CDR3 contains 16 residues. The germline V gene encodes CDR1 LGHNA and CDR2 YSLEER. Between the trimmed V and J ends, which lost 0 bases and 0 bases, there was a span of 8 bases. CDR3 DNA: TGCGCCAGCAGCCAAGATATAGGGGCGAACACCGGGGAGCTGTTTTTT. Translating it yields CASSQDIGANTGELFF.

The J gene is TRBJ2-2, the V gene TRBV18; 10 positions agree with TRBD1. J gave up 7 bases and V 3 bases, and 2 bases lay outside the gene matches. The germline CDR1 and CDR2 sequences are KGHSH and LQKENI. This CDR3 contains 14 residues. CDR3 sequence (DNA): TGTGCCAGCTCACCGGGACAGGGGATCGGGGAGCTGTTTTTT. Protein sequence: CASSPGQGIGELFF.

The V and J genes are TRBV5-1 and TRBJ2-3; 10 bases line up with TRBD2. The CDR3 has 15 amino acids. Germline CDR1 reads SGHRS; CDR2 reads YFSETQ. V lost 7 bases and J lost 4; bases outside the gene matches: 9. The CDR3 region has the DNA TGCGCCAGCGGAAGAGCGGGGGGGCAGGCAGATACGCAGTATTTT. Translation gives CASGRAGGQADTQYF.

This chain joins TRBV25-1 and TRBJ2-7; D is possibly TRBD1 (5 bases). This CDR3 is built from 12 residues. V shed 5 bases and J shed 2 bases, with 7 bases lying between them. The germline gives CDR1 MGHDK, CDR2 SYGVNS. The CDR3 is CASSSGPYEQYF. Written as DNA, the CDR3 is TGTGCCAGCAGTTCAGGGCCCTACGAGCAGTACTTC.

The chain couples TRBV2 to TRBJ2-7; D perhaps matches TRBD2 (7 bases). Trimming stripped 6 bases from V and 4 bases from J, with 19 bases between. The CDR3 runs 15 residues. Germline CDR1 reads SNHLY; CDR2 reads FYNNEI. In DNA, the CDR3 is TGTGCCAGCAGGGACCCTGGGGGGGCGGATTACGAGCAGTACTTC. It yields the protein CASRDPGGADYEQYF.

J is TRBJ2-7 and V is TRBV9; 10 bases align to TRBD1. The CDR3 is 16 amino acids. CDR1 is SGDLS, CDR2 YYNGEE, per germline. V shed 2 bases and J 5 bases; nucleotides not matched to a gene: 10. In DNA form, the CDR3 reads TGTGCCAGCAGCGTTGGGGGACAGGGGCGGTCCCACGAGCAGTACTTC. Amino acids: CASSVGGQGRSHEQYF.

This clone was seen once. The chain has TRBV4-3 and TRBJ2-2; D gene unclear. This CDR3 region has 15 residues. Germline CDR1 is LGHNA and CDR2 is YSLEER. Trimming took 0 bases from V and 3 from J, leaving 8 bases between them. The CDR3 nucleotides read TGCGCCAGCAGCCAAGAGTCTACATACACCGGGGAGCTGTTTTTT. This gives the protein CASSQESTYTGELFF.

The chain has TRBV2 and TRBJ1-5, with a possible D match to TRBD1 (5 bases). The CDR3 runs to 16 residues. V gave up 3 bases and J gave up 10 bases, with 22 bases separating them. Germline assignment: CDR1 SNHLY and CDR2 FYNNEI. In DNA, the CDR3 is TGTGCCAGCAGTGAGGGGGTCGGTTACGGGACCCCTCCCCAGCATTTT. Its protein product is CASSEGVGYGTPPQHF.

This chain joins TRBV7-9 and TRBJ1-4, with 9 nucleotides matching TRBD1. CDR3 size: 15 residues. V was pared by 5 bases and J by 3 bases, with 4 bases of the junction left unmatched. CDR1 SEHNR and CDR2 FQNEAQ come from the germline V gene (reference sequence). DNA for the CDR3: TGTGCCAGCAGCGCTACAGGGGGCTCTAATGAAAAACTGTTTTTT. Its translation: CASSATGGSNEKLFF.

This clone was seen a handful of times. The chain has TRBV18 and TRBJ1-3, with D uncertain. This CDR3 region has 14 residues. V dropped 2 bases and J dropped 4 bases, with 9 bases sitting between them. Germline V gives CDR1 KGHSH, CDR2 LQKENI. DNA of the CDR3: TGTGCCAGCTCACCAACCCCCCAAGGAAACACCATATATTTT. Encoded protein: CASSPTPQGNTIYF.

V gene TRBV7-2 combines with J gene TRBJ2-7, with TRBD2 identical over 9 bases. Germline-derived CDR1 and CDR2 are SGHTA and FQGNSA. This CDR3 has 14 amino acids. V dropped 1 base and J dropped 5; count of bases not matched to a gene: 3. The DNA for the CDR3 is TGTGCCAGCAGCTTAGGCGGGGGGGGTGACGAGCAGTACTTC. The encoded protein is CASSLGGGGDEQYF.

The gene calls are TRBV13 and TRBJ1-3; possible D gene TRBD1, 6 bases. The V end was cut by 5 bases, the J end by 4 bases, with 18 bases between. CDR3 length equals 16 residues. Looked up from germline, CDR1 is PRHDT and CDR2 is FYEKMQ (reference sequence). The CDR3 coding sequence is TGTGCCAGCAGCCTAACCCAGGGGACTGTGGGAAACACCATATATTTT. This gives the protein CASSLTQGTVGNTIYF.

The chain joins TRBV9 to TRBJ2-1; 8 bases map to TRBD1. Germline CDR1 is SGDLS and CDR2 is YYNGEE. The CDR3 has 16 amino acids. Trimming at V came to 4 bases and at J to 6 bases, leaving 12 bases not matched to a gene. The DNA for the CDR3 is TGTGCCAGCAGCCCCCAACCGGACAGGGTTGGCAATGAGCAGTTCTTC. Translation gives CASSPQPDRVGNEQFF.

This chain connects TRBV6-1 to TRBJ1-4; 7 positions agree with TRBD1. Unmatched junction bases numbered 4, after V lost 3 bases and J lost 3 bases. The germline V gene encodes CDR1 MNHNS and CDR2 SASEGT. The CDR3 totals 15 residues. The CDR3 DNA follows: TGTGCCAGCAGTGATGACAGGGTATCTAATGAAAAACTGTTTTTT. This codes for CASSDDRVSNEKLFF.

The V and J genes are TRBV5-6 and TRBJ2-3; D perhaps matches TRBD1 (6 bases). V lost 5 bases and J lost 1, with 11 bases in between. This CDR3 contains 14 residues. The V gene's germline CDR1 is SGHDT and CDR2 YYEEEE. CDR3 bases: TGTGCCAGCAGTCCGGGACAAGGCACAGATACGCAGTATTTT. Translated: CASSPGQGTDTQYF.